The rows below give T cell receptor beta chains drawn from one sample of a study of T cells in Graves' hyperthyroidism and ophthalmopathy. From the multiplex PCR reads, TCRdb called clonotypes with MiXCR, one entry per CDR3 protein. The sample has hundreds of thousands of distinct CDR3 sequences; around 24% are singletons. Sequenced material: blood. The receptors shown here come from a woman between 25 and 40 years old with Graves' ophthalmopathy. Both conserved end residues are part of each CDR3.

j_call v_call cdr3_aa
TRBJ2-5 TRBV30 CAWRTSGGVETKYF
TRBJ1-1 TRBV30 CAWSVIAENEAFF
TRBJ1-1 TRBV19 CASSQGLATEAFF
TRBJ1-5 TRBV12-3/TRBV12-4 CASTLDRLLGNQPQHF
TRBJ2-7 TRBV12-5 CASGLTTGATYEQYF
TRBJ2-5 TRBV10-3 CAIKAKRSLETQYF
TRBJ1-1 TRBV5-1 CASKGEMITEAFF
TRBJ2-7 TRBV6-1 CASSEQVTYEQYF
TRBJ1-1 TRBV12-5 CASGLVLGSAPNTEAFF
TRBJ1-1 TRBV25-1 CASSEVGDRSTEAFF
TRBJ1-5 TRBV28 CASSVPGGIGLGQPQHF
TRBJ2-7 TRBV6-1 CASCATGTGSYEQYF
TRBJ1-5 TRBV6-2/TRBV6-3 CASSPTLQGNQPQHF
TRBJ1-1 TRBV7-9 CASSPLGRHTEAFF
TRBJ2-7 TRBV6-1 CASSPGTDLSYEQYF
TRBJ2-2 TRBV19 CASSIRMASANTGELFF
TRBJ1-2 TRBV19 CASSIVGQGADGYTF
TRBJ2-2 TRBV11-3 CASSLTSTSGGSGELFF
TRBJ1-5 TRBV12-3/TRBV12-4 CASSWSYNQPQHF
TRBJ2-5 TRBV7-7 CASSLLSGLAGQETQYF
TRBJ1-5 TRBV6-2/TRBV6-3 CAWSTRTGDNQPQHF
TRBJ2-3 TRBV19 CASSIFRGSTDTQYF
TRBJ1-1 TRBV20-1 CSQAGGAGTEAFF
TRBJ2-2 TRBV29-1 CSVESGGAGGELFF
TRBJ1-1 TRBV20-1 CSALRRNTEAFF
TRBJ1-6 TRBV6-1 CASSEVGPNSPLHF
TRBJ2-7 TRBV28 CASNSGTSGSYEQYF
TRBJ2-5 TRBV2 CASSTIGGQETQYF
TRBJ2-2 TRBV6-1 CATHPKTGELFF
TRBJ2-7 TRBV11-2 CASSLGHRIGEQYF
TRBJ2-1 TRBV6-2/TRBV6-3 CASSYSGGWNEQFF
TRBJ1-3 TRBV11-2 CASRGFSGNTIYF
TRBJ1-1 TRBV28 CASSRPGGGFRWAFF
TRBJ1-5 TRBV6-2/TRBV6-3 CASSRNRGKSNQPQHF
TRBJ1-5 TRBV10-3 CATILTGGSNQPQHF
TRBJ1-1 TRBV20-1 CSAMRAVNTEAFF
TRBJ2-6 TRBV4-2 CASSQDQGSGANVLTF
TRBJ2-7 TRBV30 CAWRGKYEQYF
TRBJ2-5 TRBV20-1 CSAPGQDLETQYF
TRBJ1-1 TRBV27 CASSLAPTGTEAFF
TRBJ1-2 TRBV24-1 CATSDFPSRGYGYTF
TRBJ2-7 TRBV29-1 CSATGLAGGEEQYF
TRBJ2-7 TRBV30 CAWSVLGVYEQYF
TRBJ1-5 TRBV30 CAWSGVSGEVPQHF
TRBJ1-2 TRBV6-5 CASSYSADGNYGYTF
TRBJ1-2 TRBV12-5 CASGLAPGLYGYTF
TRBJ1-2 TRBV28 CASSPTVQMTDRYGYTF
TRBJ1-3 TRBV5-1 CASSLRTGSGNTIYF
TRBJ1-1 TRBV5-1 CASWTGRENTEAFF
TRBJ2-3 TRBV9 CASSERGVDTQYF
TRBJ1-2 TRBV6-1 CASGENGYTF
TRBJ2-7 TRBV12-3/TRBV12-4 CASSPSGTGPYEQYF
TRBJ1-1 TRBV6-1 CASSEYSDSTEAFF
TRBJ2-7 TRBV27 CATSRQSGPYEQYF
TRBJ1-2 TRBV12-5 CASAGQGNYGYTF
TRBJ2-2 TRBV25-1 CASSGVGVWNTGELFF
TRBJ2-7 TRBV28 CASSAGTGADEQYF
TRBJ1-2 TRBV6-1 CASSGTGGASGYTF
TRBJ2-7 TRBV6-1 CASRKTGQNSYEQYF